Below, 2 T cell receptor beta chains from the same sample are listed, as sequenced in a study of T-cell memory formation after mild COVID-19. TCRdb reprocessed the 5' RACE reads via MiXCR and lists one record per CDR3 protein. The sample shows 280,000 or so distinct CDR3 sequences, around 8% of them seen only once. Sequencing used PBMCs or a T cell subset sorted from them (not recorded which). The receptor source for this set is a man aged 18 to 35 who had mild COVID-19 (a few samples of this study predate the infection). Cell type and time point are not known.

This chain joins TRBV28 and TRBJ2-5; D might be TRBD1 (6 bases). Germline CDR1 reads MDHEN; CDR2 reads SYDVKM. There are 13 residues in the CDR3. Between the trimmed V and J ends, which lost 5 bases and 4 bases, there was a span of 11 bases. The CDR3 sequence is CASSVGTIETQYF. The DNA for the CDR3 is TGTGCCAGCAGTGTCGGGACAATAGAGACCCAGTACTTC.

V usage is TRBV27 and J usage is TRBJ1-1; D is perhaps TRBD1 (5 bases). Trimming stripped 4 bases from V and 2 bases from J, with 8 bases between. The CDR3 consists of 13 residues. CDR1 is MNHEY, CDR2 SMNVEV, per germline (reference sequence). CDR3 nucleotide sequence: TGTGCCAGCAGTTACGGGGCTAACACTGAAGCTTTCTTT. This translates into CASSYGANTEAFF.